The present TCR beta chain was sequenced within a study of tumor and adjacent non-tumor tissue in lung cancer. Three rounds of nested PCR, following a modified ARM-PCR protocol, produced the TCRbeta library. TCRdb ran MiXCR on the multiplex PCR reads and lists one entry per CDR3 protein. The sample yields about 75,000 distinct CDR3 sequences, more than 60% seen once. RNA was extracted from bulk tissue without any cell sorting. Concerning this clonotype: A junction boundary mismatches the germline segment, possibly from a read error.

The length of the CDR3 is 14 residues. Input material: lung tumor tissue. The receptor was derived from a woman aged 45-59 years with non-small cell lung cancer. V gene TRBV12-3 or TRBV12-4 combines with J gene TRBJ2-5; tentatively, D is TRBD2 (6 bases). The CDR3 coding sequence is TGTGTCAGCGGCTTACCCGGGACTCAAGAGACCCAGTACTTC. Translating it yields CVSGLPGTQETQYF.